In this sample, the clone carrying this T cell receptor beta chain turned up once. Its antigen is not identified. All donors were healthy HIV-negative adults lacking recent acute infections or vaccinations. The data stem from a study of shared clonotypes between healthy human individuals. Notes on the study in general: Memory subsets had estimated richness that was generally smaller than that of naive subsets.

Assay: immunoSEQ multiplex PCR; the TCRdb copy retains only in-frame clones and omits some. The sample records roughly 2,500,000 clones, 80% to 95% being singletons. The CDR3 consists of 15 residues. The germline CDR1 and CDR2 sequences are SGHDT and YYEEEE. V was shortened by 1 base and J by 9 bases, with 17 bases between the two germline ends. Sequenced sample: naive CD4+ T cells from PBMCs. Subset noted: CD45RA+ positively selected. The TCR was taken from a man younger than 30 in good health. Some clones in this sample may be carry-over from other donors' samples. The rearrangement uses TRBV5-6 and TRBJ2-1; a possible D gene is TRBD1 (5 bases). CDR3 residues: CASSLRVAGLSEQFF. DNA of the CDR3: TGTGCCAGCAGCTTGAGGGTTGCAGGGCTTAGTGAGCAGTTCTTC.